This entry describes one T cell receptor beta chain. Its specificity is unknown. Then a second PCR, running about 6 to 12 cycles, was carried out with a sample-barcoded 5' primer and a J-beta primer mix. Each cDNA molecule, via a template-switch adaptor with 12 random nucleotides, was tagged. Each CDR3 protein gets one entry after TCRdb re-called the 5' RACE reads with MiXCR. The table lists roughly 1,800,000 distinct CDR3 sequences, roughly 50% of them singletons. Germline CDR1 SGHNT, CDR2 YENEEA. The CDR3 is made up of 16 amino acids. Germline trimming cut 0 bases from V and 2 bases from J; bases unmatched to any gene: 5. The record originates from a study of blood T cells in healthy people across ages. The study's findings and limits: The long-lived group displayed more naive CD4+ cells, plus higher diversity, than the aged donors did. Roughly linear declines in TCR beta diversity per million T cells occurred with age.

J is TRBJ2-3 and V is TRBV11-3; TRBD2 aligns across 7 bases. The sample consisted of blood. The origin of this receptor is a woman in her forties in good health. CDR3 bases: TGTGCCAGCAGCTTAGAGCGAGCGGGGTACACAGATACGCAGTATTTT. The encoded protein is CASSLERAGYTDTQYF. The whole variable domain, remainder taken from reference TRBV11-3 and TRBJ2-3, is EAGVVQSPRYKIIEKKQPVAFWCNPISGHNTLYWYLQNLGQGPELLIRYENEEAVDDSQLPKDRFSAERLKGVDSTLKIQPAELGDSAVYLCASSLERAGYTDTQYFGPGTRLTVL.